This TCR beta chain was captured in a study of T cell repertoires in cytomegalovirus infection. Study context: Indications came from public TCR beta signatures; they pointed to CMV infection and to a matching HLA type. General observations from the study: Based on cumulative public TCR beta family frequency, carriers of CMV plus the relevant HLA were identified. Dominating the ex vivo response were HLA-C-restricted CMV-specific TCR beta clonotypes.

Remarks on this clonotype: Its antigen remains unknown. At one end the junction does not follow the germline gene, possibly because of a read error.

Germline V gene sequence: CDR1 LNHNV, CDR2 YYDKDF (reference sequence). The CDR3 has 16 residues. TCRdb used MiXCR to reprocess the reads, holding one entry per CDR3 protein. The sample consists of around 320,000 distinct CDR3 sequences, more than 9% of them appearing once. V is TRBV15 and J is TRBJ2-1; a possible D gene is TRBD2 (6 bases). The TCR originated in a human donor in good health (CMV status not recorded). Some clones in this sample may be carry-over from other donors' samples. Sequencing was done on a sample of PBMCs. The CDR3 nucleotides are TGTGCCACCAACAGAGATCCCGGCGGGATGTACAATGAGCAGTTCTTC. This sequence encodes CATNRDPGGMYNEQFF.